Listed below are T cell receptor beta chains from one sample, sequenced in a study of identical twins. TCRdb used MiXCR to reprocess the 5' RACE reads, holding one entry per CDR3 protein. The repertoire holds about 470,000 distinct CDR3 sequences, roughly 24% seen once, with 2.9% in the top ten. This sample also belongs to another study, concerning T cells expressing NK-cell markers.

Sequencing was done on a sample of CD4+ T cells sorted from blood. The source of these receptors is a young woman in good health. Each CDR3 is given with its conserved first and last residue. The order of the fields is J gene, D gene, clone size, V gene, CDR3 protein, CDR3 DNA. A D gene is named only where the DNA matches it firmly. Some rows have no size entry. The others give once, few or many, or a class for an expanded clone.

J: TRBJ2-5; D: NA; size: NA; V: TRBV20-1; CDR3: CSARDPPLETQYF; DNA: TGCAGTGCTAGAGACCCACCTTTGGAGACCCAGTACTTC
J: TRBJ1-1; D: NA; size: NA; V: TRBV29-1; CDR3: CSVEHNTEAFF; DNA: TGCAGCGTTGAACATAACACTGAAGCTTTCTTT
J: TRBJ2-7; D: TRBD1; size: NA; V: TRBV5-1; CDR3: CASSSDRGVHEQYF; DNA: TGCGCCAGCAGCTCGGACAGGGGGGTCCACGAGCAGTACTTC
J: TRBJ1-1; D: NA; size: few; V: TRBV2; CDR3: CASNQGTTEAFF; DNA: TGTGCCAGTAACCAGGGAACCACTGAAGCTTTCTTT
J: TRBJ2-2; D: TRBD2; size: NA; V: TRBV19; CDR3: CASSTRLAGKNTGELFF; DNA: TGTGCCAGTAGTACCCGACTAGCGGGAAAAAACACCGGGGAGCTGTTTTTT
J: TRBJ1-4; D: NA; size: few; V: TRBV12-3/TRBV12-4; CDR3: CASSSRGFGQKLFF; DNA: TGTGCCAGCAGCTCGAGGGGCTTTGGTCAAAAACTGTTTTTT
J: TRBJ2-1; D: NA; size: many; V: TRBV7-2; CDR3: CASSPKATNNEQFF; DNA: TGTGCCAGCAGCCCTAAAGCGACCAACAATGAGCAGTTCTTC
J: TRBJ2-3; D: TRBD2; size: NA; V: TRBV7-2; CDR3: CASSLMRLAADTQYF; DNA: TGTGCCAGCAGCTTAATGAGACTAGCAGCAGATACGCAGTATTTT
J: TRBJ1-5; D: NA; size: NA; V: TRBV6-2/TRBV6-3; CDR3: CASSYYRTQGRSQPQHF; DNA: TGTGCCAGCAGTTATTACCGAACACAGGGCCGCAGTCAGCCCCAGCATTTT
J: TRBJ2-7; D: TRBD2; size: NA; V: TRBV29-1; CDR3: CSVGLAGGYEQYF; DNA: TGCAGCGTAGGACTAGCGGGAGGATACGAGCAGTACTTC
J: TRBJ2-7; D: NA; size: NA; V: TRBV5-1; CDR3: CASSTLTGYEQYF; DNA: TGCGCCAGCAGCACTCTGACAGGCTACGAGCAGTACTTC
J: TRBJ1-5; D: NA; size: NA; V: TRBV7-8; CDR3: CASSPARAFIGSNQPQHF; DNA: TGTGCCAGCAGCCCGGCCCGGGCCTTTATCGGTAGCAATCAGCCCCAGCATTTT
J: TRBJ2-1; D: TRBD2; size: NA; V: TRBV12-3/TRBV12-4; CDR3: CASSVAGAGYNEQFF; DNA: TGTGCCAGCAGTGTAGCGGGAGCCGGGTACAATGAGCAGTTCTTC
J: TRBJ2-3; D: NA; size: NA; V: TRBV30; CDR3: CAWIRAGKRTQYF; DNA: TGTGCCTGGATAAGGGCAGGGAAAAGGACGCAGTATTTT
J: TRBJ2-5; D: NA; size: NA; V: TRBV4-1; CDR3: CASSPPGWWEVHRRTQYF; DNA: TGCGCCAGCAGCCCCCCTGGTTGGTGGGAAGTACATAGAAGGACCCAGTACTTC
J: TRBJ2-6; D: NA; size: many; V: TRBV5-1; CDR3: CASSLESGANVLTF; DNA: TGTGCCAGCAGTCTGGAAAGTGGGGCCAACGTCCTGACTTTC
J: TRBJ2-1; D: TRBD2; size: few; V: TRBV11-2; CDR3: CASSLEPGLAGERFF; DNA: TGTGCCAGCAGCTTAGAGCCCGGCCTAGCGGGAGAACGGTTCTTC
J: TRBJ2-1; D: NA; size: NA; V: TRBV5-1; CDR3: CASSLVGTAGGEQFF; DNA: TGCGCCAGCAGCTTGGTCGGGACTGCCGGGGGCGAGCAGTTCTTC